This TCR beta chain was retrieved from a study of molecular identifiers for immune sequencing clone quantification. TCRdb analysed the PCR reads with MiXCR anew, one entry per CDR3 protein. Of about 36,000 distinct CDR3 sequences in the sample, approximately 17% were seen once. Germline V gene lookup returns CDR1 SGHTA and CDR2 FQGTGA. Trimming shortened V by 8 bases and J by 2 bases, and 14 bases separated the two germline ends. The CDR3 spans 14 residues. This sequence originates from a human donor in good health. Some libraries in this study had Jurkat cell RNA spiked in. The sample comprised naive CD8+ T cells from blood, with Jurkat cell RNA spiked in. Specified subset: FACS-sorted CD8+CD4-CCR7+CD45RA+ naive T cells. V and J are TRBV7-3 and TRBJ2-3, with D possibly being TRBD1 or TRBD2 (5 bases each). DNA of the CDR3: TGTGCCAGCCCCCGTGGGGGAGACACAGATACGCAGTATTTT. This sequence encodes CASPRGGDTDTQYF.